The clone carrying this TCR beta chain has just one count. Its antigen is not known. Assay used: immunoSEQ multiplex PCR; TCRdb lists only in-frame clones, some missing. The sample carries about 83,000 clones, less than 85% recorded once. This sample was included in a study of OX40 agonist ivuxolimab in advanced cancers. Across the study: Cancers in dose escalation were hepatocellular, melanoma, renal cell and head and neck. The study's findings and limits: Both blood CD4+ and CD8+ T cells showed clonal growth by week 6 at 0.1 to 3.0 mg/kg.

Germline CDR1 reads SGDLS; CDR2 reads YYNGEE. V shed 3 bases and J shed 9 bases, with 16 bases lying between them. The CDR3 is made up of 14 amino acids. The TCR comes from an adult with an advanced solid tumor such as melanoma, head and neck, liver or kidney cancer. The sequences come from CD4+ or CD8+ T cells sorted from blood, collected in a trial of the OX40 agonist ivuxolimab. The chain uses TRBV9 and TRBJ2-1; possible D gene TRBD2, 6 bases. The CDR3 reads CASSETLLATEQFF. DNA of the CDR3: TGTGCCAGCAGCGAGACACTACTAGCTACTGAGCAGTTCTTC.